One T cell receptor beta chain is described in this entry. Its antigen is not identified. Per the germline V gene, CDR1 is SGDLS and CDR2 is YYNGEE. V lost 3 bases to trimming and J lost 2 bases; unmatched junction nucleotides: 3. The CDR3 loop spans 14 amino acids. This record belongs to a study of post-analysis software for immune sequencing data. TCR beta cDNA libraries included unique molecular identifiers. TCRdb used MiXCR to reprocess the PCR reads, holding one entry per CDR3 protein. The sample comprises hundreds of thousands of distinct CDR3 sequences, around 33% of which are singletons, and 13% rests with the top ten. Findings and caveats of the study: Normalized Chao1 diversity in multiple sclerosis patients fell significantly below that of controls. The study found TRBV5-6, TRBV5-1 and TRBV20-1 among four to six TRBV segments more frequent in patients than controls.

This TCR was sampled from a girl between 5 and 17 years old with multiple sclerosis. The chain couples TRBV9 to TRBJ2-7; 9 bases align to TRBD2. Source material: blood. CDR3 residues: CASSARGRAYEQYF. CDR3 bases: TGTGCCAGCAGCGCCCGCGGGAGGGCCTACGAGCAGTACTTC.